Below, 20 T cell receptor beta chains from the same sample are listed, as sequenced in a study of T cell responses to AZD1222 COVID-19 vaccine. TCRdb's table, derived via immunoSEQ multiplex PCR, lists solely in-frame clones and lacks some. The sample holds about 160,000 clones, about 95% seen once. The specimen was peripheral blood, collected on day 0 of AZD1222 vaccination. The receptors derive from an adult in good health.

The chain is built from TRBV2 and TRBJ2-1; 7 nucleotides line up with TRBD2. CDR1 SNHLY and CDR2 FYNNEI come from the germline V gene. The CDR3 spans 17 residues. Losses at the gene ends were 5 bases for V and 8 bases for J; bases not matched to a gene: 18. CDR3: CASSSSEGRASWDEQFF. For the CDR3, the DNA is TGTGCCAGCAGTTCCTCCGAGGGGAGGGCCAGTTGGGATGAGCAGTTCTTC.

This CDR3 reads CASSTGADYGYTF. The CDR3 DNA reads as TGTGCCAGCAGCACAGGGGCGGACTATGGCTACACCTTC. The chain recombines TRBV12-3 or TRBV12-4 with TRBJ1-2, with 7 bases aligning to TRBD1. The CDR3 runs to 13 residues. Unmatched junction bases numbered 4, after V lost 6 bases and J lost 3 bases.

CDR3 sequence: CASSGGQGDLDEQFF. As DNA, the CDR3 is TGTGCCAGCAGTGGGGGACAGGGGGATTTGGATGAGCAGTTCTTC. This chain links TRBV2 with TRBJ2-1; 11 bases align to TRBD1. This CDR3 is built from 15 residues. The trim removed 4 bases at V and 8 bases at J, leaving 7 bases unmatched. Germline loops: CDR1 SNHLY, CDR2 FYNNEI.

The chain couples TRBV7-9 to TRBJ1-2, with a possible D match to TRBD1 (6 bases). The germline V and J ends were trimmed by 2 bases and 5 bases, with 15 bases remaining between them. The CDR3 length is 15 residues. Germline V gene data show CDR1 as SEHNR and CDR2 as FQNEAQ (reference sequence). CDR3 bases: TGTGCCAGCAGCTTACAGGGGAGTTGGGGATATGGCTACACCTTC. Protein sequence: CASSLQGSWGYGYTF.

The V call is TRBV5-1, the J call TRBJ1-2, with D maybe TRBD1 (5 bases). CDR1 and CDR2 (germline): SGHRS, YFSETQ. The CDR3 runs to 14 residues. V gave up 1 base and J gave up 2 bases, with 9 bases separating them. CDR3 bases: TGCGCCAGCAGCTTGAGGGACGGGAACTATGGCTACACCTTC. As protein: CASSLRDGNYGYTF.

The chain couples TRBV5-5 to TRBJ2-1; D assignment may be TRBD1 or TRBD2 (5 bases each). V lost 1 base and J lost 0, with 8 bases in between. The length of the CDR3 is 15 residues. Looked up from germline, CDR1 is SGHKS and CDR2 is YYEKEE (reference sequence). Here the CDR3 DNA reads TGTGCCAGCAGCTTGTGGGGGAGCTCCTACAATGAGCAGTTCTTC. It translates to CASSLWGSSYNEQFF.

The V gene is TRBV3-1 (or the pseudogene TRBV3-2), the J gene TRBJ2-5; unclear D gene. The germline CDR1 and CDR2 sequences are LGHDT and YNNKEL (reference sequence). This CDR3 has 12 amino acids. V was trimmed by 0 bases and J by 9 bases, leaving 8 bases between them. The CDR3 DNA is TGTGCCAGCAGCCAAGATAGCCAGGCCCAGTACTTC. Protein sequence: CASSQDSQAQYF.

The chain combines TRBV7-9 with TRBJ1-5; tentatively, D is TRBD1 (5 bases). With 1 base removed from V and 2 bases from J, the gap between germline ends came to 6 bases. Germline V gives CDR1 SEHNR, CDR2 FQNEAQ (reference sequence). CDR3 length equals 14 residues. The CDR3 region has the DNA TGTGCCAGCAGCTTAGGAGGGGGCAATCAGCCCCAGCATTTT. Its protein product is CASSLGGGNQPQHF.

The chain's CDR3 is CSARRRGKLFF. The CDR3 DNA is TGCAGTGCTAGAAGGAGGGGAAAACTGTTTTTT. The chain is built from TRBV20-1 and TRBJ1-4; D possibly corresponds to TRBD1 (5 bases). V lost 2 bases and J lost 10, with 8 bases in between. CDR1 and CDR2 from the germline V gene are DFQATT and SNEGSKA (reference sequence). The CDR3 has 11 amino acids.

This clone was picked up a small number of times. The chain uses TRBV11-2 and TRBJ1-4, with D maybe TRBD1 (5 bases). The CDR3 spans 14 residues. Germline CDR1 and CDR2: SGHAT and FQNNGV. V gave up 1 base and J gave up 8 bases, with 11 bases separating them. As DNA, the CDR3 is TGTGCCAGCAGCTTAGCCGGGGCCCAAGAAAAACTGTTTTTT. It encodes CASSLAGAQEKLFF.

V and J are TRBV5-4 and TRBJ2-2; TRBD2 matches at 7 bases. Trimming at V came to 4 bases and at J to 5 bases, leaving 5 bases not matched to a gene. The CDR3 extends over 14 amino acids. CDR1 is SGHNT, CDR2 YYREEE, per germline (reference sequence). The CDR3 DNA reads as TGTGCCAGCAGCCGGGACTACTCGACCGGGGAGCTGTTTTTT. It encodes CASSRDYSTGELFF.

J is TRBJ1-5 and V is TRBV27; D gene unclear. Germline CDR1 is MNHEY and CDR2 is SMNVEV (reference sequence). Trimming stripped 10 bases from V and 5 bases from J, with 21 bases between. CDR3 length equals 15 residues. CDR3 sequence (DNA): TGTGCCATGCACCATGCCATCCGGGGTTATCAGCCCCAGCATTTT. Translating gives CAMHHAIRGYQPQHF.

The chain combines TRBV4-2 with TRBJ1-3, with D possibly matching TRBD1 (5 bases). Germline CDR1 LGHNA, CDR2 YNFKEQ. With 5 bases removed from V and 3 bases from J, the gap between germline ends came to 20 bases. The length of the CDR3 is 17 residues. The CDR3 sequence is CASSESMAGSGGNTIYF. CDR3 sequence (DNA): TGTGCCAGCAGCGAATCCATGGCAGGGAGCGGTGGAAACACCATATATTTT.

The table lists this clone with a count of one. This chain links TRBV28 with TRBJ2-7; D assignment may be TRBD1 or TRBD2 (5 bases each). With 2 bases removed from V and 3 bases from J, the gap between germline ends came to 8 bases. The germline V gene has CDR1 MDHEN and CDR2 SYDVKM. This CDR3 contains 13 residues. The CDR3 is CASSLGTDYEQYV. DNA for the CDR3: TGTGCCAGCAGTTTAGGGACGGACTACGAGCAGTACGTC.

This chain joins TRBV20-1 and TRBJ1-2; D gene uncertain. The ends were cut back, 5 bases at V and 3 bases at J, with 7 bases in the middle. Germline V gene lookup returns CDR1 DFQATT and CDR2 SNEGSKA (reference sequence). CDR3 size: 11 residues. In DNA form, the CDR3 reads TGCAGTGCTGGTGACGACTATGGCTACACCTTC. Protein product: CSAGDDYGYTF.

V is TRBV30 and J is TRBJ1-1, with D unclear. The germline V gene encodes CDR1 GTSNPN and CDR2 SVGIG (reference sequence). The CDR3 runs 13 residues. Deletions cut 0 bases from V and 4 bases from J, with 9 bases between. CDR3 protein: CAWSVLETTEAFF. The CDR3 DNA reads as TGTGCCTGGAGTGTACTGGAGACCACTGAAGCTTTCTTT. The full variable domain, its missing parts supplied by reference TRBV30 and TRBJ1-1, is SQTIHQWPATLVQPVGSPLSLECTVEGTSNPNLYWYRQAAGRGLQLLFYSVGIGQISSEVPQNLSASRPQDRQFILSSKKLLLSDSGFYLCAWSVLETTEAFFGQGTRLTVV.

The V call is TRBV28, the J call TRBJ2-7; D may be TRBD1 or TRBD2 (6 bases each). V was shortened by 3 bases and J by 2 bases, with 14 bases between the two germline ends. Looked up from germline, CDR1 is MDHEN and CDR2 is SYDVKM. The CDR3 consists of 15 residues. This CDR3 is CASSLGGARAYEQYV. As DNA, the CDR3 is TGTGCCAGCAGTTTGGGGGGCGCGCGGGCCTACGAGCAGTACGTC.

The chain employs TRBV29-1 and TRBJ2-3; TRBD1 might be the D (5 bases). The CDR3 runs 14 residues. Trimming cost V 4 bases and J 0 bases, with 11 bases left between them. The germline CDR1 and CDR2 sequences are SQVTM and ANQGSEA. The CDR3 loop reads CSVASTASTDTQYF. In DNA form, the CDR3 reads TGCAGCGTTGCTTCGACAGCTAGCACAGATACGCAGTATTTT.

The rearrangement uses TRBV6-6 and TRBJ1-2; possible D gene TRBD1, 5 bases. CDR3 size: 12 residues. Trimming pared 11 bases from V and 10 bases from J, leaving 20 bases between. In germline, CDR1 is MNHNY, CDR2 SVGAGI (reference sequence). The CDR3 region is CASNGALVTYTF. The CDR3 bases are TGTGCCTCGAACGGGGCCCTCGTCACCTACACCTTC.

This chain's CDR3 is CASSSSTGQEEYV. In nucleotides, the CDR3 is TGTGCCAGCAGCTCCTCGACAGGACAGGAAGAGTACGTC. This chain connects TRBV3-1 (or the pseudogene TRBV3-2) to TRBJ2-7; 7 positions match TRBD1. Germline CDR1 reads LGHDT; CDR2 reads YNNKEL (reference sequence). Unmatched junction bases numbered 12, after V lost 5 bases and J lost 11 bases. The CDR3 extends over 13 amino acids.